This is a list of T cell receptor beta chains from one sample in a study of T cells in Graves' hyperthyroidism and ophthalmopathy. One entry per CDR3 protein, called by TCRdb with MiXCR from the multiplex PCR reads. The sample shows a few hundred thousand distinct CDR3 sequences, 15% to 18% of them seen only once. Source material: blood. These receptors originate from a young woman with Graves' hyperthyroidism that later progressed to Graves' ophthalmopathy. CDR3s include the opening cysteine and the closing phenylalanine or tryptophan. The D gene is left open where the match is weak. Not all rows give a size; the values are once, few, many and, for expanded clones, a class.

many,TRBJ2-7,TRBV29-1,NA,TGCAGCGCCATACGTGGAGGCTACGAGCAGTACTTC,CSAIRGGYEQYF
few,TRBJ1-6,TRBV5-1,NA,TGCGCCAGCAGCTTACTTTATCAAGATTCACCCCTCCACTTT,CASSLLYQDSPLHF
few,TRBJ2-2,TRBV2,NA,TGTGCCAGCAGTAGAGACAGGTTCAGCGGGGAGCTGTTTTTT,CASSRDRFSGELFF
NA,TRBJ1-2,TRBV4-2,NA,TGTGCCAGCAGCCAAGGCAGGGGTGGATATGGCTACACCTTC,CASSQGRGGYGYTF
few,TRBJ2-3,TRBV7-9,NA,TGTGCCAGCAGCCCGACAGGCTTCGTAACAGATACGCAGTATTTT,CASSPTGFVTDTQYF
many,TRBJ2-3,TRBV2,NA,TGTGCCAGCAGTGATAACTTTAGGTTGAGAGATACGCAGTATTTT,CASSDNFRLRDTQYF
many,TRBJ2-7,TRBV28,TRBD2,TGTGCCAGCAGTTCCCGGGGGGGAATGGTCTACGAGCAGTACTTC,CASSSRGGMVYEQYF
few,TRBJ2-1,TRBV20-1,NA,TGCAGTGCTAGCTCTACAGCTTACAATGAGCAGTTCTTC,CSASSTAYNEQFF
few,TRBJ2-7,TRBV2,NA,TGTGCCAGCAGTGAGACGCGGGGACACGAGCAGTACTTC,CASSETRGHEQYF
NA,TRBJ1-5,TRBV6-1,TRBD1,TGTGCCAGCAGGCGACAGGGAACCAATCAGCCCCAGCATTTT,CASRRQGTNQPQHF
NA,TRBJ2-7,TRBV27,TRBD2,TGTGCCAGCAGTCCCACTAGCGGGAGGTCCTACGAGCAGTACTTC,CASSPTSGRSYEQYF
NA,TRBJ1-1,TRBV2,NA,TGTGCCAGCAGAACCTGGCAGGAAGCTTTCTTT,CASRTWQEAFF
many,TRBJ1-5,TRBV19,NA,TGTGCCAGTAGTATAGACAGGGGCTACAATCAGCCCCAGCATTTT,CASSIDRGYNQPQHF
many,TRBJ1-2,TRBV14,NA,TGTGCCAGCAGCCAAGCAACAACAGCCCCCTATGGCTACACCTTC,CASSQATTAPYGYTF
many,TRBJ2-7,TRBV28,TRBD2,TGTGCCAGCAGAATTATCGGGGGGGAGCGATACGAGCAGTACTTC,CASRIIGGERYEQYF
many,TRBJ1-5,TRBV28,NA,TGTGCCAGCAGCTACCAACAGGATCAGCCCCAGCATTTT,CASSYQQDQPQHF